This TCR beta chain was sequenced for a study of T cells in Graves' hyperthyroidism and ophthalmopathy. Across the study: Before any treatment, at initial diagnosis, peripheral blood was collected.

Per the germline V gene, CDR1 is DFQATT and CDR2 is SNEGSKA (reference sequence). J lost 6 bases, V lost 3 bases, and 11 bases had no gene match. The CDR3 consists of 14 residues. Findings and caveats of the study: For ophthalmopathy, model prediction preceded onset by a median about 6 months.

Diagnoses rested on clinical symptoms, serum thyroxine and TRAb, thyroid ultrasound and orbital computed tomography. As concerns this clonotype: No antigen is known for it.

Amplification of TCR beta CDR3 regions was performed using RNA transcripts as template. TCR CDR3 regions were first amplified by RT-PCR with HTBI primers. One entry per CDR3 protein results from TCRdb running MiXCR on the multiplex PCR reads. The table has some 600,000 distinct CDR3 sequences, roughly 14% seen once. This chain links TRBV20-1 with TRBJ2-7, with 7 bases lining up with TRBD2. The TCR sequence derives from a woman younger than 45 with Graves' hyperthyroidism that later progressed to Graves' ophthalmopathy. Sequencing input: blood. Written as DNA, the CDR3 is TGCAGTGCTAGCCGGGGAGCGGGACTGTCCGAGCAGTACTTC. This sequence encodes CSASRGAGLSEQYF.